These 2 T cell receptor beta chains share one sample of origin, sequenced in a study of T cell responses to AZD1222 COVID-19 vaccine (dated by TCRdb to the early 2020s). This specimen's time point label, per the study, means: baseline before first vaccination. The library was made by the immunoSEQ multiplex PCR assay. TCRdb obtained this table from immuneACCESS and retained in-frame rearrangements with V and J assigned. These tables miss some clones; where compared with another copy, unresolved V genes account for less than half of the shortfall, and the remainder is unexplained. The sample contains 92,000 or so clones, 80% to 90% of them found a single time. The top ten clones comprise roughly 1.7% of the sample. The sample here was peripheral blood, taken on day 0 of AZD1222 vaccination. The receptors were sampled from an adult in good health.

The chain is built from TRBV19 and TRBJ1-2; 10 bases are shared with TRBD1. This CDR3 contains 15 residues. The J segment lost 4 bases and the V segment lost 3 bases, leaving 5 bases of the junction unmatched. Germline V gene data show CDR1 as LNHDA and CDR2 as SQIVND (reference sequence). The CDR3, as DNA: TGTGCCAGTAGTATTTCGAGGGACAGGGGCTATGGCTACACCTTC. Translated, it gives CASSISRDRGYGYTF.

This chain links TRBV6-1 with TRBJ1-5; no clear D gene. V shed 1 base and J shed 6 bases, with 13 bases lying between them. The germline V gene encodes CDR1 MNHNS and CDR2 SASEGT. The CDR3 length is 15 residues. For the CDR3, the DNA is TGTGCCAGCAGTGAAGAAGAGGTTCCGGGTCAGCCCCAGCATTTT. It yields the protein CASSEEEVPGQPQHF.